This T cell receptor (beta chain) was observed in a study of blood T cell repertoires in COVID-19. Followed longitudinally, the Seattle patients had been enrolled during active infection. This clone was observed a few times. The protocol was immunoSEQ multiplex PCR, while the TCRdb copy is restricted to in-frame clones and leaves out a portion. The sample includes hundreds of thousands of clones, about nine tenths of them seen just once. The specimen was peripheral blood. The TCR comes from a woman in her 30s with COVID-19, enrolled during active disease.

The CDR3 loop reads CASSPTGGSPLHF. The CDR3 DNA reads as TGTGCCAGCTCTCCTACCGGGGGTTCACCCCTCCACTTT. This chain uses TRBV18 with TRBJ1-6; a possible D gene is TRBD1 (5 bases). Trimming left V 6 bases short and J 9 bases short, with 12 bases between. There are 13 residues in the CDR3. Germline V gene data show CDR1 as KGHSH and CDR2 as LQKENI.